Following are 28 T cell receptor beta chains from one sample sequenced in a study of blood T cells in healthy people across ages. Using a J-beta primer mix together with a sample-barcoded 5' primer, a second PCR was run for roughly 6 to 12 cycles. Each CDR3 protein is one row after TCRdb ran MiXCR on the 5' RACE reads. This sample has 550,000 to 700,000 distinct CDR3 sequences, with approximately 25% found just once. Sequencing was done on a sample of blood. These receptor sequences come from a woman aged 65 to 85 in good health.

There are many counts of this clonotype. The chain couples TRBV12-3 or TRBV12-4 to TRBJ1-5; 7 bases align to TRBD1. This CDR3 spans 14 amino acids. V trimming: 5 bases; J trimming: 2 bases; junction bases outside the gene matches: 3. The CDR3 nucleotides are TGTGCCAGCAGTCCCGGACAGGGCAATCAGCCCCAGCATTTT. Its translation: CASSPGQGNQPQHF.

Only a few counts were recorded for this clonotype. The chain carries TRBV2 and TRBJ1-2; 8 positions agree with TRBD1. Germline lookup yields CDR1 SNHLY and CDR2 FYNNEI. The J segment lost 2 bases and the V segment lost 8 bases, leaving 4 bases of the junction unmatched. The CDR3 runs to 13 residues. CDR3 in DNA: TGTGCCAGCGGACAGGGTCGAAACTATGGCTACACCTTC. Encoded protein: CASGQGRNYGYTF.

V gene TRBV7-2 combines with J gene TRBJ1-1; D remains ambiguous. Germline V gives CDR1 SGHTA, CDR2 FQGNSA. The V gene lost 5 bases and the J gene lost 11 bases, with 12 bases spanning the gap. The CDR3 sequence is 11 residues long. The CDR3 nucleotides are TGTGCCAGCAGCAACTCGGAACGGGCTTTCTTT. Residues: CASSNSERAFF.

This clonotype was counted a few times. V usage is TRBV27 and J usage is TRBJ2-5; 7 nucleotides line up with TRBD1. The better agreement between TRBJ2-7 and the DNA end casts doubt on the J call. The CDR3 contains 15 residues. Germline CDR1 and CDR2: MNHEY and SMNVEV (reference sequence). CDR3 sequence reads: CASSLMLGTAYEQYF. DNA of the CDR3: TGTGCCAGCAGTTTGATGCTGGGGACAGCCTACGAGCAGTACTTC.

This chain uses TRBV6-6 with TRBJ2-1; D unclear. Trimming removed 5 bases at V and 1 base at J, with 12 bases between. CDR3 length equals 15 residues. Germline values: CDR1 MNHNY, CDR2 SVGAGI (reference sequence). As DNA, the CDR3 is TGTGCCAGCAGTCCCATCCCAGAGTCCTACAATGAGCAGTTCTTC. Translating gives CASSPIPESYNEQFF.

J is TRBJ2-6 and V is TRBV20-1; the D gene is possibly TRBD2 (6 bases). Trimming pared 0 bases from V and 11 bases from J, leaving 17 bases between. The CDR3 runs 15 residues. The V gene's germline CDR1 is DFQATT and CDR2 SNEGSKA (reference sequence). The CDR3 spells CSARDRAGTSHVLTF. In DNA, the CDR3 is TGCAGTGCTAGAGACCGTGCCGGGACTTCCCACGTCCTGACTTTC.

A few counts support this clonotype. One end of the junction fails to match germline, which may point to a read error. The V and J genes are TRBV5-5 and TRBJ2-1, with 11 positions matching TRBD1. The CDR3 covers 13 residues. The germline V gene has CDR1 SGHKS and CDR2 YYEKEE (reference sequence). The CDR3 sequence is CASSITGTGGRVF. CDR3 nucleotide sequence: TGTGCCAGCAGTATAACCGGGACAGGGGGAAGGGTCTTC.

For this clonotype: An end of the junction differs from the germline gene, which may be a read error. The chain employs TRBV15 and TRBJ2-2; weak D call: TRBD2 (7 bases). The CDR3 covers 16 residues. Germline CDR1 LNHNV, CDR2 YYDKDF (reference sequence). In DNA, the CDR3 is TGTGCCTCCAGCAGAGGGGGGGGGACGAACACCGGGGAGCTGTTTTTT. The encoded protein is CASSRGGGTNTGELFF.

Ten or more counts support this clonotype. The chain carries TRBV10-3 and TRBJ2-5, with 8 bases aligning to TRBD1. V lost 4 bases, J lost 5 bases, and 3 bases stayed unmatched. Looked up from germline, CDR1 is ENHRY and CDR2 is SYGVKD. The CDR3 is made up of 13 amino acids. CDR3 sequence (DNA): TGTGCCATCAGTGCGGGACAGGATGAGACCCAGTACTTC. Its protein is CAISAGQDETQYF.

This clonotype was seen a handful of times. The J gene is TRBJ2-5, the V gene TRBV20-1; D remains unclear. This CDR3 comprises 14 residues. CDR1 and CDR2 (germline): DFQATT, SNEGSKA (reference sequence). V lost 5 bases and J lost 1, with 14 bases in between. The chain's CDR3 is CSAPLFGVQETQYF. In DNA form, the CDR3 reads TGCAGTGCTCCGCTCTTTGGGGTCCAAGAGACCCAGTACTTC.

This clonotype was seen only a few times. V usage is TRBV25-1 and J usage is TRBJ2-5, with a weak D call TRBD1 (6 bases). Per the germline V gene, CDR1 is MGHDK and CDR2 is SYGVNS. CDR3 length: 15 residues. Trimming removed 6 bases at V and 4 bases at J, with 18 bases between. CDR3 region: CASSPYRGGIETQYF. For the CDR3, the DNA is TGTGCCAGCAGCCCTTATAGAGGGGGAATAGAGACCCAGTACTTC.

Here the CDR3 DNA reads TGTGCCAGCGGGGGCAGAAATTACGAGCAGTACTTC. This encodes CASGGRNYEQYF. The chain combines TRBV11-2 with TRBJ2-7, with D maybe TRBD1 (6 bases). CDR1 and CDR2 (germline): SGHAT, FQNNGV. CDR3 length: 12 amino acids. Between the trimmed V and J ends, which lost 8 bases and 4 bases, there was a span of 12 bases. Full variable domain (rest looked up from reference TRBV11-2 and TRBJ2-7): EAGVAQSPRYKIIEKRQSVAFWCNPISGHATLYWYQQILGQGPKLLIQFQNNGVVDDSQLPKDRFSAERLKGVDSTLKIQPAKLEDSAVYLCASGGRNYEQYFGPGTRLTVT.

This clonotype was observed a handful of times. The rearrangement links TRBV7-9 to TRBJ2-5; TRBD1 matches 8 bases. J was trimmed by 7 bases and V by 5 bases; bases with no gene match: 9. The CDR3 sequence is 14 residues long. Germline lookup yields CDR1 SEHNR and CDR2 FQNEAQ (reference sequence). This CDR3 reads CASSATGVQGTQYF. Written as DNA, the CDR3 is TGTGCCAGCAGCGCGACAGGGGTTCAGGGGACCCAGTACTTC.

The V and J genes are TRBV9 and TRBJ1-2; D is uncertain. CDR3 length equals 12 residues. In germline, CDR1 is SGDLS, CDR2 YYNGEE. V was cut by 3 bases and J by 7 bases, with 10 bases left in between. CDR3 nucleotide sequence: TGTGCCAGCAGCGCATTGAGTAGTGGCTACACCTTC. Residues: CASSALSSGYTF.

The chain combines TRBV12-3 or TRBV12-4 with TRBJ1-1; D is undetermined. This CDR3 contains 14 residues. V gave up 8 bases and J gave up 0 bases, with 13 bases separating them. The CDR3 is CASEAGDLNTEAFF. CDR3 in DNA: TGTGCCAGCGAGGCAGGCGACTTGAACACTGAAGCTTTCTTT.

Only a few counts were recorded for this clonotype. V gene TRBV19 combines with J gene TRBJ2-5; D is uncertain. Germline lookup yields CDR1 LNHDA and CDR2 SQIVND (reference sequence). CDR3 length equals 15 residues. Trimming removed 3 bases from V and 4 bases from J, with 15 bases in between. CDR3 coding DNA: TGTGCCAGTAGTATTTTTGCGGTTTTGGGAGAGACCCAGTACTTC. Protein product: CASSIFAVLGETQYF.

The sample holds a few counts of this clonotype. The CDR3 DNA follows: TGTGCCAGCAGCTGGAACACAGGGGTAACGGAAAAACTGTTTTTT. Encoded protein: CASSWNTGVTEKLFF. The rearrangement links TRBV6-5 to TRBJ1-4; 7 bases map to TRBD1. Germline V gene data show CDR1 as MNHEY and CDR2 as SVGAGI. The CDR3 runs 15 residues. Trimming took 6 bases from V and 8 from J; bases not matched to a gene: 12.

The chain recombines TRBV5-1 with TRBJ2-6; D is uncertain. Germline loops: CDR1 SGHRS, CDR2 YFSETQ. This CDR3 comprises 17 residues. Trimming removed 5 bases from V and 0 bases from J, with 15 bases in between. CDR3 region: CASRLDAAYSGANVLTF. CDR3 sequence (DNA): TGCGCCAGCAGATTAGACGCGGCTTACTCTGGGGCCAACGTCCTGACTTTC.

This clonotype was seen at least ten times. In DNA, the CDR3 is TGCGCCAGCAGCTCGGAGGATACGCAGTATTTT. Protein product: CASSSEDTQYF. The rearrangement links TRBV5-1 to TRBJ2-3; D remains unclear. The length of the CDR3 is 11 residues. CDR1 and CDR2 (germline): SGHRS, YFSETQ. Trimming took 3 bases from V and 6 from J, leaving 5 bases between them.

The chain has TRBV19 and TRBJ1-1; D remains ambiguous. The CDR3 loop spans 13 amino acids. The germline gives CDR1 LNHDA, CDR2 SQIVND (reference sequence). Trimming removed 6 bases at V and 1 base at J, with 9 bases between. The CDR3 DNA is TGTGCCAGTAGAGATGTTGGGAACACTGAAGCTTTCTTT. Translating gives CASRDVGNTEAFF.

V is TRBV30 and J is TRBJ1-2, with D uncertain. This CDR3 has 12 residues. V was pared by 2 bases and J by 5 bases, with 9 bases between. The germline gives CDR1 GTSNPN, CDR2 SVGIG (reference sequence). The CDR3 is CAWSPTLYGYTF. CDR3 sequence (DNA): TGTGCCTGGAGTCCCACCTTATATGGCTACACCTTC. Based on the CDR3 plus reference TRBV30 and TRBJ1-2, the full variable domain is SQTIHQWPATLVQPVGSPLSLECTVEGTSNPNLYWYRQAAGRGLQLLFYSVGIGQISSEVPQNLSASRPQDRQFILSSKKLLLSDSGFYLCAWSPTLYGYTFGSGTRLTVV.

There are a few counts of this clonotype. This chain links TRBV7-9 with TRBJ2-7; TRBD1 matches at 7 bases. Trimming took 1 base from V and 2 from J; bases not matched to a gene: 2. This CDR3 contains 14 residues. CDR1 and CDR2 from the germline V gene are SEHNR and FQNEAQ (reference sequence). The DNA for the CDR3 is TGTGCCAGCAGCTTAGAAGACAGGGCCTACGAGCAGTACTTC. Protein: CASSLEDRAYEQYF.

This clonotype was found many times. The V gene is TRBV11-2, the J gene TRBJ2-7; D perhaps matches TRBD2 (6 bases). V lost 4 bases, J lost 6 bases, and 19 bases lay in between. The germline V gene has CDR1 SGHAT and CDR2 FQNNGV. The CDR3 covers 15 residues. DNA for the CDR3: TGTGCCAGCAGCTATTTACAACTAGCTCCTGGCGAGCAGTACTTC. Protein product: CASSYLQLAPGEQYF.

The sample holds a few counts of this clonotype. The chain is built from TRBV7-3 and TRBJ1-3; D perhaps matches TRBD1 (5 bases). Germline CDR1 reads SGHTA; CDR2 reads FQGTGA. The germline V and J ends were trimmed by 1 base and 0 bases, with 13 bases remaining between them. The CDR3 is 17 residues long. CDR3 nucleotides: TGTGCCAGCAGCTTAAACCAGGGCTCCCTCTCTGGAAACACCATATATTTT. Translated: CASSLNQGSLSGNTIYF. Complete variable domain (other parts from reference TRBV7-3 and TRBJ1-3): GAGVSQTPSNKVTEKGKYVELRCDPISGHTALYWYRQSLGQGPEFLIYFQGTGAADDSGLPNDRFFAVRPEGSVSTLKIQRTERGDSAVYLCASSLNQGSLSGNTIYFGEGSWLTVV.

The chain has TRBV18 and TRBJ2-1, with 7 bases matching TRBD2. The J segment lost 9 bases and the V segment lost 0 bases, leaving 8 bases of the junction unmatched. This CDR3 is 15 amino acids long. Germline V CDR1 and CDR2: KGHSH, LQKENI. Here the CDR3 reads CASSPPSGGGGEQFF. The CDR3 region has the DNA TGTGCCAGCTCACCACCGTCGGGCGGGGGAGGTGAGCAGTTCTTC.

This clonotype was detected many times. This chain links TRBV3-1 with TRBJ2-7; D is undetermined. Between the trimmed V and J ends, which lost 0 bases and 4 bases, there was a span of 1 base. Germline-derived CDR1 and CDR2 are LGHDT and YNNKEL (reference sequence). This CDR3 is built from 11 residues. The CDR3 nucleotides are TGTGCCAGCAGCCAAGAATACGAGCAGTACTTC. It translates to CASSQEYEQYF.

Only a few counts were recorded for this clonotype. This chain connects TRBV29-1 to TRBJ2-5; D might be TRBD1 (5 bases). The last part of the DNA fits TRBJ2-7 better; the J call may be wrong. Germline CDR1 reads SQVTM; CDR2 reads ANQGSEA. The CDR3 is 14 residues long. The CDR3 sequence is CSVLSDKSSYEQYF. CDR3 sequence (DNA): TGCAGCGTGCTTTCGGACAAAAGCTCCTACGAGCAGTACTTC.

Many counts were recorded for this clonotype. The V gene is TRBV19, the J gene TRBJ2-4; no definite D call. CDR3 size: 12 residues. The V end lost 2 bases, the J end lost 5 bases, and 4 bases lay between the germline ends. Germline CDR1 reads LNHDA; CDR2 reads SQIVND (reference sequence). The CDR3, as DNA: TGTGCCAGTAGTATATCAGAAAACATTCAGTACTTC. Translation: CASSISENIQYF.